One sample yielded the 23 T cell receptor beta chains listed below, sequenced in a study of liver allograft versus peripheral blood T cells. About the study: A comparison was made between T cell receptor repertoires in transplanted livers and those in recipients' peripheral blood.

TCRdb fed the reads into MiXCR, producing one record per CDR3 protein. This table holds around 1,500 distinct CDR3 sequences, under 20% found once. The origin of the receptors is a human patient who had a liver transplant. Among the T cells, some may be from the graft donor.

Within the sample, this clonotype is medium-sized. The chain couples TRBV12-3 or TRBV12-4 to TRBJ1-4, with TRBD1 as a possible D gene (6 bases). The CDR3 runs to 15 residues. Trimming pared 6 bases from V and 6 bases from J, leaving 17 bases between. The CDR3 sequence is CASSPRTGRDEKLFF. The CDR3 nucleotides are TGTGCCAGCAGCCCTAGAACAGGGAGGGATGAAAAACTGTTTTTT.

CDR3 amino acids: CASRDTMRRQLKDTQYF. The CDR3 DNA reads TGTGCCAGCAGGGACACAATGAGAAGACAGCTGAAAGATACGCAGTATTTT. The chain combines TRBV3-1 with TRBJ2-3, with D possibly being TRBD1 (5 bases). This CDR3 region has 17 residues. Trimming removed 6 bases at V and 5 bases at J, with 24 bases between. Germline CDR1 is LGHDT and CDR2 is YNNKEL (reference sequence).

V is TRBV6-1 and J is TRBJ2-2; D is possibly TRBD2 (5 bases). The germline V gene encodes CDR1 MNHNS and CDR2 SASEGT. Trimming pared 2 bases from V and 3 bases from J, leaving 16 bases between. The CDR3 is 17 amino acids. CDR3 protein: CASSEYGRGGYTGELFF. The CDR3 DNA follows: TGTGCCAGCAGTGAATACGGACGTGGAGGCTACACCGGGGAGCTGTTTTTT.

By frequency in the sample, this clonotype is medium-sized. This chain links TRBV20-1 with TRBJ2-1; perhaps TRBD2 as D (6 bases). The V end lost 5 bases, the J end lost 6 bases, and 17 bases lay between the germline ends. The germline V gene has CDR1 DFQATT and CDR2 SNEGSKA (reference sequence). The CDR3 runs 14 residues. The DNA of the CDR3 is TGCAGTGCTCCCCGTCGGGAGTACCCCAATGAGCAGTTCTTC. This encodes CSAPRREYPNEQFF.

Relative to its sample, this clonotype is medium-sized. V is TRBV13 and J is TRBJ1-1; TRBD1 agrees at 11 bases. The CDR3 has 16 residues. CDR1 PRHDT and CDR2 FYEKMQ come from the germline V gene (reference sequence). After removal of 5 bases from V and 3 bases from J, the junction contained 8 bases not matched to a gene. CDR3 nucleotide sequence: TGTGCCAGCAGCCGTCCTAGGACAGGGGGCGACACTGAAGCTTTCTTT. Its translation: CASSRPRTGGDTEAFF.

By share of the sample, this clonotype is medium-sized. CDR3 coding DNA: TGTGCCAGCAGCTTTAGGGACTACTACTATGGCTACACCTTC. Amino acids: CASSFRDYYYGYTF. This chain uses TRBV11-2 with TRBJ1-2; the D gene is possibly TRBD1 (5 bases). V was trimmed by 3 bases and J by 3 bases, leaving 11 bases between them. In germline, CDR1 is SGHAT, CDR2 FQNNGV. This CDR3 is 14 amino acids long.

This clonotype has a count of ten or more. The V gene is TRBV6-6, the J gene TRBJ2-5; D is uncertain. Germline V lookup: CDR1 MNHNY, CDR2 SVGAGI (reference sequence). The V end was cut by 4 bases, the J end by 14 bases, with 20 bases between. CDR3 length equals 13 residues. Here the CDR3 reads CASSFRGDHSYYF. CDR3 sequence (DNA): TGTGCCAGCAGTTTCCGCGGTGACCACTCATACTACTTC.

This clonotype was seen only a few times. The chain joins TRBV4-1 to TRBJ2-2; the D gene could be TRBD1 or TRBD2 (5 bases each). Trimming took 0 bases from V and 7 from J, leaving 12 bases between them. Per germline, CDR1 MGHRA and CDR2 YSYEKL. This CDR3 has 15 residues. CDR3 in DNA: TGCGCCAGCAGCCAAGAAGGCCAGGGAGTCGGGGAGCTGTTTTTT. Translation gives CASSQEGQGVGELFF.

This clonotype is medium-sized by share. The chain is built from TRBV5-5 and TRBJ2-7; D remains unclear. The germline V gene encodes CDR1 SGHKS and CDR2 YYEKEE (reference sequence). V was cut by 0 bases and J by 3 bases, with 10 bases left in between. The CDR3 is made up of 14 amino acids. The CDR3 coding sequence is TGTGCCAGCAGCTTGGCCCCCGCCAACTACGAGCAGTACTTC. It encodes CASSLAPANYEQYF.

This chain's CDR3 is CASSDQTVSGYEQYF. The CDR3 nucleotides are TGTGCCAGCAGCGACCAGACAGTTAGCGGCTACGAGCAGTACTTC. The gene calls are TRBV2 and TRBJ2-7; TRBD2 is a possible D gene (6 bases). The CDR3 totals 15 residues. Trimming stripped 6 bases from V and 3 bases from J, with 18 bases between. Per germline, CDR1 SNHLY and CDR2 FYNNEI.

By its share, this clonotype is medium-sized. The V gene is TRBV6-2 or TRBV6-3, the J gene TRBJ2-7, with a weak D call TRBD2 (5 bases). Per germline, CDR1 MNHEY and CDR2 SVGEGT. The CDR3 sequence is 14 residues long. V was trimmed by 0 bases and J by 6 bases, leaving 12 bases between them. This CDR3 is CASSYSSGVREQYF. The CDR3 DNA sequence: TGTGCCAGCAGTTACTCGAGCGGCGTCCGCGAGCAGTACTTC.

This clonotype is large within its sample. CDR3 loop: CASSGNQGGAQPQHF. In DNA, the CDR3 is TGTGCCAGCTCCGGGAATCAGGGGGGTGCTCAGCCCCAGCATTTT. This chain uses TRBV18 with TRBJ1-5; 7 bases align to TRBD1. Looked up from germline, CDR1 is KGHSH and CDR2 is LQKENI. V dropped 6 bases and J dropped 6; count of bases not matched to a gene: 11. The CDR3 sequence is 15 residues long.

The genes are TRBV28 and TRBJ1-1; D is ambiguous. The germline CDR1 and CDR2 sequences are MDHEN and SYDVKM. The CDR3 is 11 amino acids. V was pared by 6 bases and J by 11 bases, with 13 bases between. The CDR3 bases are TGTGCCAGCAGCGACCGCCGGTGGGCTTTCTTT. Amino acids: CASSDRRWAFF.

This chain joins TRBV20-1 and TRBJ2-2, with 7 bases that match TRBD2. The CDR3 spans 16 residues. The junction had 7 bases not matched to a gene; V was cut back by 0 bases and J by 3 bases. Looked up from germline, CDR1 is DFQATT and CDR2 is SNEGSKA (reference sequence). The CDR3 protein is CSARDERGVHTGELFF. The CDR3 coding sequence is TGCAGTGCTAGAGATGAACGGGGGGTTCACACCGGGGAGCTGTTTTTT.

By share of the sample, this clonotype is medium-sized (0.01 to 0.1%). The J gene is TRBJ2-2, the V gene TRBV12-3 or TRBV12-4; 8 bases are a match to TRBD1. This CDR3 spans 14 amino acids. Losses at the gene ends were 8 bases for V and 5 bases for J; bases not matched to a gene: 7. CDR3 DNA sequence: TGTGCCAGCCATTGGACAGGGAGTACCGGGGAGCTGTTTTTT. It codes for CASHWTGSTGELFF.

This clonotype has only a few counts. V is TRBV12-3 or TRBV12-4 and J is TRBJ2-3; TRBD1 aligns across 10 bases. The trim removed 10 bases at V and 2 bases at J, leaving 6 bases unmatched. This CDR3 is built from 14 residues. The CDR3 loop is CATRTGGNTDTQYF. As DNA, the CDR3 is TGTGCCACCCGGACAGGGGGGAACACAGATACGCAGTATTTT.

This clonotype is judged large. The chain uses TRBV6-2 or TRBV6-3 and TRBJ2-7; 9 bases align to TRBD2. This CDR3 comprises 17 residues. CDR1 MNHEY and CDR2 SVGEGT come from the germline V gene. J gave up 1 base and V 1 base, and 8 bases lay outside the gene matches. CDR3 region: CASSYWPSGASSYEQYF. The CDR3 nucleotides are TGTGCCAGCAGTTACTGGCCTAGCGGGGCTTCTTCCTACGAGCAGTACTTC.

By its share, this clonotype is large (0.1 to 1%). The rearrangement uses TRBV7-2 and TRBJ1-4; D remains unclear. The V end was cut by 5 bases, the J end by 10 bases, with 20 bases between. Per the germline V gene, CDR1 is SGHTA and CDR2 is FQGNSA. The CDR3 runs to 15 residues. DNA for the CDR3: TGTGCCAGCAGCCGAGACGGGCCGAGGGAAGGAAAACTGTTTTTT. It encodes CASSRDGPREGKLFF.

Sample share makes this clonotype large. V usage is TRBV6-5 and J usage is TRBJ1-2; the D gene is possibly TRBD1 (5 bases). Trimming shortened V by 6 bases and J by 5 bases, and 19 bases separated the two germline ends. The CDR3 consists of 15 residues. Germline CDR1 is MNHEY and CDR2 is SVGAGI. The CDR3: CASRKSLNGGYGYTF. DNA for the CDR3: TGTGCCAGCAGAAAAAGTCTCAACGGGGGATATGGCTACACCTTC.

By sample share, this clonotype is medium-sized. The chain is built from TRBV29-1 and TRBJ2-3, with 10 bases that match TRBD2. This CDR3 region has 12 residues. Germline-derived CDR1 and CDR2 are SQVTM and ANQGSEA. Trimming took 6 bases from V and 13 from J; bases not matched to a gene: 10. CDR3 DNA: TGCAGCGTCAGAAAGGAAGGGACTAGCGAGTATTTT. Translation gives CSVRKEGTSEYF.

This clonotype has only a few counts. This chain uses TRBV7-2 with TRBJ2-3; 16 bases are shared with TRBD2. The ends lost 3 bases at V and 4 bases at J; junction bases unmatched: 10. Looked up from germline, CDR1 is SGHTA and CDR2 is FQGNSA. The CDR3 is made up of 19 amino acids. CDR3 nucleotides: TGTGCCAGCAGCTTGGGACTAGCGGGAGGGACGGTGAGGCCAGATACGCAGTATTTT. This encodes CASSLGLAGGTVRPDTQYF.

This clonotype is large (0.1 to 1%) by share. The CDR3 DNA is TGTGCCAGTAGTATAAAGACAGGTAACTACACTAACTATGGCTACACCTTC. This codes for CASSIKTGNYTNYGYTF. V and J are TRBV19 and TRBJ1-2, with a tentative D call TRBD1 (6 bases). V was shortened by 2 bases and J by 0 bases, with 16 bases between the two germline ends. Germline loops: CDR1 LNHDA, CDR2 SQIVND (reference sequence). The CDR3 consists of 17 residues.

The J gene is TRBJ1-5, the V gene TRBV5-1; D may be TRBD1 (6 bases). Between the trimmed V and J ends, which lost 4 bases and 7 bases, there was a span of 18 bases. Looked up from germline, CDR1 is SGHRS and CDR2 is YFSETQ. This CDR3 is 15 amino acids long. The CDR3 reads CASSRGGGDGQPQHF. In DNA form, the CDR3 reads TGCGCCAGCAGCCGGGGGGGGGGCGACGGGCAGCCCCAGCATTTT.